This is a list of T cell receptor beta chains from one sample in a study of T cell responses to AZD1222 COVID-19 vaccine. Clones were read by immunoSEQ multiplex PCR, and TCRdb kept only the in-frame ones, dropping some. This sample carries approximately 150,000 clones, over 85% of them seen once, and the ten largest clones take roughly 1.5%. The sample in question was peripheral blood, obtained 28 days after the second AZD1222 dose. Receptor source: an adult who received the AZD1222 COVID-19 vaccine. Each CDR3 is given with its conserved first and last residue. D genes are given only for firm matches. Clone size is given for some rows only: seen once, a few or many times, or a class if the clone is expanded.

d_gene: TRBD1; abundance: .; j_gene: TRBJ1-5; v_gene: TRBV2; CDR3nt: TGTGCCTGGAGGACAGGTAGCAATCAGCCCCAGCATTTT; CDR3aa: CAWRTGSNQPQHF
d_gene: TRBD2; abundance: .; j_gene: TRBJ2-2; v_gene: TRBV4-3; CDR3nt: TGCGCCAGCAGCCAATTGGGACTAGCGGGCACCGGGGAGCTGTTTTTT; CDR3aa: CASSQLGLAGTGELFF
d_gene: TRBD1; abundance: .; j_gene: TRBJ1-5; v_gene: TRBV5-8; CDR3nt: TGTGCCAGCAGCTTAAACCTACAGACAGGGGCCGGCGTGGCCCAGCATTTT; CDR3aa: CASSLNLQTGAGVAQHF
d_gene: .; abundance: once; j_gene: TRBJ1-5; v_gene: TRBV9; CDR3nt: TGTGCCAGCAGCGTAGGGGGACTGGGTTATCAGCCCCAGCATTTT; CDR3aa: CASSVGGLGYQPQHF
d_gene: TRBD1; abundance: .; j_gene: TRBJ2-7; v_gene: TRBV19; CDR3nt: TGTGCCAGTAAAAGGGGACAGGGCTACTACGAGCAGTACTTC; CDR3aa: CASKRGQGYYEQYF
d_gene: .; abundance: .; j_gene: TRBJ1-2; v_gene: TRBV18; CDR3nt: TGTGCCAGCTCCCCAGGGCAACCCTATGGCTACACCTTC; CDR3aa: CASSPGQPYGYTF
d_gene: .; abundance: once; j_gene: TRBJ1-5; v_gene: TRBV18; CDR3nt: TGTGCCAGCTCACCGTCAGACATTCAGCCCCAGCATTTT; CDR3aa: CASSPSDIQPQHF
d_gene: .; abundance: few; j_gene: TRBJ1-4; v_gene: TRBV4-1; CDR3nt: TGCGCCAGCAGCCAAGGGACGTCTGCAACTAATGAAAAACTGTTTTTT; CDR3aa: CASSQGTSATNEKLFF
d_gene: .; abundance: .; j_gene: TRBJ2-1; v_gene: TRBV9; CDR3nt: TGTGCCAGCAGCGCCATTGGCACTGAGCAGTTCTTC; CDR3aa: CASSAIGTEQFF
d_gene: .; abundance: .; j_gene: TRBJ1-5; v_gene: TRBV28; CDR3nt: TGTGCCAGCAGTCAGGGGCCATTGGTGGTCTCCCAGCATTTT; CDR3aa: CASSQGPLVVSQHF
d_gene: .; abundance: once; j_gene: TRBJ2-7; v_gene: TRBV20-1; CDR3nt: TGCAGTGCTAGTGGGCGTAGGGGGAGGTACGAGCAGTACTTC; CDR3aa: CSASGRRGRYEQYF
d_gene: .; abundance: .; j_gene: TRBJ1-4; v_gene: TRBV3-1/TRBV3-2; CDR3nt: TGTGCCAGCAGCCAAGGAATACAGGGTAATGAAAAACTGTTTTTT; CDR3aa: CASSQGIQGNEKLFF
d_gene: .; abundance: once; j_gene: TRBJ1-5; v_gene: TRBV4-3; CDR3nt: TGCGCCAGCAGCCAAGACTTGCCACGCCGTCAGCCCCAGCATTTT; CDR3aa: CASSQDLPRRQPQHF
d_gene: TRBD2; abundance: .; j_gene: TRBJ2-5; v_gene: TRBV30; CDR3nt: TGTGCCTGGAGTATGGGACTAGCGAAGGAGACCCAGTACTTC; CDR3aa: CAWSMGLAKETQYF
d_gene: TRBD1; abundance: few; j_gene: TRBJ2-3; v_gene: TRBV30; CDR3nt: TGTGCCTGGAGTTCCGGACAGGGCTCAGATACGCAGTATTTT; CDR3aa: CAWSSGQGSDTQYF
d_gene: .; abundance: .; j_gene: TRBJ2-7; v_gene: TRBV6-1; CDR3nt: TGTGCCAGCAGTGAAGAGAGACTTACCTACGAGCAGTACTTC; CDR3aa: CASSEERLTYEQYF
d_gene: .; abundance: .; j_gene: TRBJ1-4; v_gene: TRBV18; CDR3nt: TGTGCCAGCTCACCATCTGAGCCCAGGGGTGAAAAACTGTTTTTT; CDR3aa: CASSPSEPRGEKLFF
d_gene: .; abundance: once; j_gene: TRBJ2-1; v_gene: TRBV11-3; CDR3nt: TGTGCCAGCAGCTTAGCGGCTAGATTCTACAATGAGCAGTTCTTC; CDR3aa: CASSLAARFYNEQFF
d_gene: .; abundance: .; j_gene: TRBJ1-1; v_gene: TRBV27; CDR3nt: TGTGCCGCACGGCCGCTGATCACTGAAGCTTTCTTT; CDR3aa: CAARPLITEAFF
d_gene: .; abundance: .; j_gene: TRBJ1-4; v_gene: TRBV19; CDR3nt: TGTGCCACCGGGTTGTGGGGGAAGGATGAAAAACTGTTTTTT; CDR3aa: CATGLWGKDEKLFF
d_gene: TRBD1; abundance: .; j_gene: TRBJ1-2; v_gene: TRBV28; CDR3nt: TGTGCCAGCAGCCAAATAGACAGGGGGCTTAGCTATGGCTACACCTTC; CDR3aa: CASSQIDRGLSYGYTF
d_gene: .; abundance: .; j_gene: TRBJ1-4; v_gene: TRBV9; CDR3nt: TGTGCCAGCAGCGTCGTCCCGGGTCCTAATGAAAAACTGTTTTTT; CDR3aa: CASSVVPGPNEKLFF
d_gene: TRBD1; abundance: .; j_gene: TRBJ1-2; v_gene: TRBV30; CDR3nt: TGTGCCTGGAGTGAGGGGGCGCCCTATGGCTACACCTTC; CDR3aa: CAWSEGAPYGYTF
d_gene: TRBD1; abundance: .; j_gene: TRBJ1-2; v_gene: TRBV27; CDR3nt: TGTGCCAGCAGTTTTGCCGGGACAGGGTGGGGTAACTATGGCTACACCTTC; CDR3aa: CASSFAGTGWGNYGYTF
d_gene: .; abundance: .; j_gene: TRBJ2-5; v_gene: TRBV4-1; CDR3nt: TGCGCCAGCAGCCCAGTACCGGCAGGGACAGAGACCCAGTACTTC; CDR3aa: CASSPVPAGTETQYF
d_gene: .; abundance: .; j_gene: TRBJ1-1; v_gene: TRBV10-1; CDR3nt: TGCGCCAGCAGTGATAGCGGGGTCCCCGGCACTGAAGCTTTCTTT; CDR3aa: CASSDSGVPGTEAFF
d_gene: .; abundance: .; j_gene: TRBJ2-7; v_gene: TRBV11-3; CDR3nt: TGTGCCAGCAGCCCGGAGCCGGGATCCTACGAGCAGTACTTC; CDR3aa: CASSPEPGSYEQYF
d_gene: TRBD2; abundance: .; j_gene: TRBJ2-7; v_gene: TRBV19; CDR3nt: TGTGCCAGTAGTCCTAGCGGGAGAGAGGAGCAGTACTTC; CDR3aa: CASSPSGREEQYF
d_gene: TRBD2; abundance: .; j_gene: TRBJ2-1; v_gene: TRBV6-1; CDR3nt: TGTGCCAGCAGTGATAGGACTAGGGGAAATGAGCAGTTCTTC; CDR3aa: CASSDRTRGNEQFF
d_gene: TRBD2; abundance: once; j_gene: TRBJ2-2; v_gene: TRBV2; CDR3nt: TGTGCCAGCAGGAAGGGGACTAGCGCGAACACCGGGGAGCTGTTTTTT; CDR3aa: CASRKGTSANTGELFF
d_gene: .; abundance: .; j_gene: TRBJ2-2; v_gene: TRBV10-1; CDR3nt: TGCGCCACCACGGGAGACACCGGGGAGCTGTTTTTT; CDR3aa: CATTGDTGELFF
d_gene: .; abundance: .; j_gene: TRBJ1-6; v_gene: TRBV7-9; CDR3nt: TGTGCCAGCAGCTTAGGGAGTTACGGTTCACCCCTCCACTTT; CDR3aa: CASSLGSYGSPLHF
d_gene: .; abundance: .; j_gene: TRBJ1-1; v_gene: TRBV27; CDR3nt: TGTGCCAGCAGTCCGACAGTGGAGGCCTTGAACACTGAAGCTTTCTTT; CDR3aa: CASSPTVEALNTEAFF
d_gene: .; abundance: .; j_gene: TRBJ1-1; v_gene: TRBV18; CDR3nt: TGTGCCAGCTCACCACCGACTTCGGGGGCGAACACTGAAGCTTTCTTT; CDR3aa: CASSPPTSGANTEAFF
d_gene: TRBD1; abundance: .; j_gene: TRBJ2-1; v_gene: TRBV5-6; CDR3nt: TGTGCCAGCAGCCGGGACAGGGGTTACAATGAGCAGTTCTTC; CDR3aa: CASSRDRGYNEQFF
d_gene: TRBD2; abundance: .; j_gene: TRBJ2-1; v_gene: TRBV24-1; CDR3nt: TGTGCCACCAGTGGGCTAGCGGGAGGTTTTCCGCAGTTCTTC; CDR3aa: CATSGLAGGFPQFF
d_gene: TRBD1; abundance: .; j_gene: TRBJ1-2; v_gene: TRBV5-1; CDR3nt: TGCGCCAGCAGTTCAAGACAGGGGGATGGCTACACCTTC; CDR3aa: CASSSRQGDGYTF
d_gene: .; abundance: .; j_gene: TRBJ1-5; v_gene: TRBV15; CDR3nt: TGTGCCACCAGCAGAGATCTTGGGAATCAGCCCCAGCATTTT; CDR3aa: CATSRDLGNQPQHF
d_gene: TRBD1; abundance: .; j_gene: TRBJ2-1; v_gene: TRBV5-1; CDR3nt: TGCGCCAGCAGCCCGGCCGGGACAGACCCTTACAATGAGCAGTTCTTC; CDR3aa: CASSPAGTDPYNEQFF
d_gene: .; abundance: .; j_gene: TRBJ2-3; v_gene: TRBV30; CDR3nt: TGTGCCTGGAATATAACCGGGAGTAAAGCAGATACGCAGTATTTT; CDR3aa: CAWNITGSKADTQYF
d_gene: .; abundance: .; j_gene: TRBJ2-3; v_gene: TRBV7-3; CDR3nt: TGTGCCAGCAGCTTAGCGCCTGGTACGCAGTATTTT; CDR3aa: CASSLAPGTQYF
d_gene: .; abundance: .; j_gene: TRBJ1-6; v_gene: TRBV6-2/TRBV6-3; CDR3nt: TGTGCCAGCAGTTACGGACTGAACTTGATTTCACCCCTCCACTTT; CDR3aa: CASSYGLNLISPLHF
d_gene: .; abundance: once; j_gene: TRBJ2-7; v_gene: TRBV15; CDR3nt: TGTGCCACCAGACGATTTTCGGGGTCATGGGACGAAGCTTCCTACGAGCAGTACTTC; CDR3aa: CATRRFSGSWDEASYEQYF
d_gene: .; abundance: .; j_gene: TRBJ2-2; v_gene: TRBV28; CDR3nt: TGTGCCAGCAGTCGACGCGAGAACACCGGGGAGCTGTTTTTT; CDR3aa: CASSRRENTGELFF
d_gene: .; abundance: .; j_gene: TRBJ1-1; v_gene: TRBV2; CDR3nt: TGTGCCAGCAGTGAGTCGGGAGGAGGGAGCACTGAAGCTTTCTTT; CDR3aa: CASSESGGGSTEAFF
d_gene: .; abundance: .; j_gene: TRBJ1-1; v_gene: TRBV6-5; CDR3nt: TGTGCCAGCCGGGGGCCAGCAGCGACTGAAGCTTTCTTT; CDR3aa: CASRGPAATEAFF